The 23 T cell receptor beta chains presented below share a single source sample, sequenced in a study of T cells after yellow fever vaccination (dated by TCRdb to between 2019 and 2020). The treatment or condition label on this specimen signifies: live attenuated yellow fever vaccine strain. Libraries were made using 5' RACE. The sequencer was an Illumina HiSeq 2500. TCRdb reprocessed the public reads (quality trimming at Q25 with fastp, clone calling with MiXCR) and kept in-frame beta chains. Rows with one shared CDR3 protein collapse into an entry with the most common genes and DNA. The sample profile shows roughly 70,000 distinct CDR3 sequences; roughly 7.7% of them were found once. Of the sample, about 40% falls within the top ten clones. The specimen was CD8+ T cells sorted from PBMCs, collected on the day of the yellow fever booster vaccination. The receptor source for this set is a young man who received the YFV17D yellow fever vaccine.

The rearrangement joins TRBV3-1 to TRBJ2-1; 9 bases agree with TRBD2. This CDR3 has 16 amino acids. CDR1 LGHDT and CDR2 YNNKEL come from the germline V gene (reference sequence). V lost 5 bases, J lost 5 bases, and 10 bases stayed unmatched. The CDR3 is CASSSQSTSGDNEQFF. As DNA, the CDR3 is TGTGCCAGCAGCTCCCAGTCGACTAGCGGCGACAATGAGCAGTTCTTC.

This clonotype was counted at least ten times. The V and J genes are TRBV24-1 and TRBJ2-5; TRBD1 agrees at 10 bases. The CDR3 covers 14 residues. The V and J ends lost 5 bases and 6 bases, in that order; junction bases with no gene match: 5. Germline CDR1 KGHDR, CDR2 SFDVKD. CDR3 DNA: TGTGCCACCAGTGGGGGACAGGGGCAGAAGACCCAGTACTTC. Protein product: CATSGGQGQKTQYF.

This rearrangement joins TRBV12-3 or TRBV12-4 to TRBJ2-3; D might be TRBD2 (6 bases). The CDR3 is 14 residues long. V shed 1 base and J shed 5 bases, with 10 bases lying between them. CDR3 DNA sequence: TGTGCCAGCAGTTTAGTGCGGGATTTAGATACGCAGTATTTT. It is translated as CASSLVRDLDTQYF.

For this clonotype: One end of the junction does not line up with germline, which may come from a read error. The chain joins TRBV7-2 to TRBJ2-3, with TRBD2 matching over 10 bases. The CDR3 has 15 residues. CDR1 is SGHTA, CDR2 FQGNSA, per germline. CDR3 nucleotides: TGTGCCAGCAGCCTAGCGGGAGCTTCCACAGATACGCAGTATTTT. This translates into CASSLAGASTDTQYF.

This clonotype was counted many times. The chain combines TRBV12-3 or TRBV12-4 with TRBJ2-7, with D possibly TRBD2 on 5 matching bases. This CDR3 is 14 amino acids long. The ends were cut back, 3 bases at V and 1 base at J, with 10 bases in the middle. The CDR3 DNA follows: TGTGCCAGCAGTTTCTGGCTAGCTTCCTACGAGCAGTACTTC. This translates into CASSFWLASYEQYF.

The gene calls are TRBV15 and TRBJ1-1; D gene uncertain. Germline V CDR1 and CDR2: LNHNV, YYDKDF (reference sequence). The V and J ends lost 1 base and 3 bases respectively, with 9 bases between them. CDR3 length: 14 amino acids. This CDR3 is CATSRVPGHTEAFF. The CDR3 nucleotides read TGTGCCACCAGCAGAGTCCCAGGACACACTGAAGCTTTCTTT. The entire variable domain, with the rest obtained from reference TRBV15 and TRBJ1-1, is as follows: DAMVIQNPRYQVTQFGKPVTLSCSQTLNHNVMYWYQQKSSQAPKLLFHYYDKDFNNEADTPDNFQSRRPNTSFCFLDIRSPGLGDTAMYLCATSRVPGHTEAFFGQGTRLTVV.

This clonotype was observed a few times. The rearrangement uses TRBV20-1 and TRBJ2-1; 8 nucleotides align to TRBD2. CDR3 length: 15 residues. The trim removed 0 bases at V and 5 bases at J, leaving 6 bases unmatched. CDR1 and CDR2 (germline): DFQATT, SNEGSKA (reference sequence). CDR3 sequence: CSARDPAGDNNEQFF. For the CDR3, the DNA is TGCAGTGCTAGAGACCCAGCGGGAGATAACAATGAGCAGTTCTTC.

The CDR3 loop is CASSLFNPPRTSGRAGGTQYF. CDR3 nucleotide sequence: TGTGCCAGCAGCCTATTCAACCCACCGAGGACTAGCGGGAGGGCCGGGGGGACCCAGTACTTC. This rearrangement joins TRBV3-1 to TRBJ2-5; TRBD2 matches 15 bases. There are 21 residues in the CDR3. V shed 4 bases, J shed 7 bases, and the junction held 22 bases outside the gene matches. The germline V gene has CDR1 LGHDT and CDR2 YNNKEL (reference sequence).

The chain employs TRBV6-1 and TRBJ2-7; 9 nucleotides line up with TRBD2. V lost 7 bases, J lost 5 bases, and 6 bases stayed unmatched. CDR1 is MNHNS, CDR2 SASEGT, per germline. The CDR3 covers 13 residues. CDR3 loop: CASTGLAGHEQYF. The CDR3, as DNA: TGTGCCAGCACGGGGCTAGCGGGGCACGAGCAGTACTTC.

V is TRBV29-1 and J is TRBJ2-1, with D possibly TRBD1 on 6 matching bases. The V gene lost 8 bases and the J gene lost 7 bases, with 12 bases spanning the gap. The CDR3 spans 11 residues. Germline loops: CDR1 SQVTM, CDR2 ANQGSEA. CDR3 protein: CSKTQGNEQFF. The DNA for the CDR3 is TGCAGCAAAACTCAGGGGAATGAGCAGTTCTTC.

There are a few counts of this clonotype. J is TRBJ2-1 and V is TRBV6-6; D uncertain. In germline, CDR1 is MNHNY, CDR2 SVGAGI (reference sequence). V gave up 5 bases and J gave up 4 bases, with 9 bases separating them. The CDR3 is 13 amino acids. CDR3 residues: CASSTDTYNEQFF. CDR3 DNA: TGTGCCAGCAGTACAGACACTTACAATGAGCAGTTCTTC.

A few counts support this clonotype. The DNA of the CDR3 is TGTGCCAGCAGCTTAGGCTCCCCCAATGAGCAGTTCTTC. It yields the protein CASSLGSPNEQFF. This chain joins TRBV5-4 and TRBJ2-1; D not certain. V dropped 2 bases and J dropped 6 bases, with 9 bases sitting between them. Germline CDR1 is SGHNT and CDR2 is YYREEE (reference sequence). CDR3 length: 13 residues.

CDR3 residues: CASSVESGIVYEQYF. The DNA for the CDR3 is TGTGCCAGCAGCGTAGAGTCCGGGATAGTCTACGAGCAGTACTTC. The chain employs TRBV9 and TRBJ2-7, with D tentatively TRBD2 (5 bases). This CDR3 spans 15 amino acids. V was cut by 0 bases and J by 3 bases, with 13 bases left in between. The V gene's germline CDR1 is SGDLS and CDR2 YYNGEE.

The sample holds a few counts of this clonotype. The chain employs TRBV9 and TRBJ2-7, with 10 bases fitting TRBD1. The CDR3 is made up of 15 amino acids. J was trimmed by 6 bases and V by 3 bases; bases with no gene match: 9. Germline CDR1 reads SGDLS; CDR2 reads YYNGEE. This chain's CDR3 is CASSAPGQGMVEQYF. The CDR3 region has the DNA TGTGCCAGCAGCGCGCCGGGACAGGGGATGGTCGAGCAGTACTTC.

This clonotype turned up a few times. V usage is TRBV29-1 and J usage is TRBJ2-2; D gene uncertain. There are 13 residues in the CDR3. In germline, CDR1 is SQVTM, CDR2 ANQGSEA. Trimming took off 7 bases at V and 4 bases at J, with 13 bases between the two ends. This CDR3 is CSAYAAATGELFF. CDR3 nucleotides: TGCAGCGCCTACGCGGCAGCCACCGGGGAGCTGTTTTTT.

The table lists this clonotype with many counts. The rearrangement uses TRBV5-1 and TRBJ2-2; D call uncertain. Trimming pared 0 bases from V and 2 bases from J, leaving 17 bases between. This CDR3 contains 18 residues. The germline V gene has CDR1 SGHRS and CDR2 YFSETQ. The CDR3 DNA sequence: TGCGCCAGCAGCTTGGCCCCCCTCCTCGCCCTCAACACCGGGGAGCTGTTTTTT. Protein product: CASSLAPLLALNTGELFF.

In its sample, this clonotype was seen many times. Sequence at one end of the junction differs from germline and may be a read error. V usage is TRBV7-9 and J usage is TRBJ2-1; maybe TRBD2 (6 bases). CDR3 length: 12 residues. Germline V gives CDR1 SEHNR, CDR2 FQNEAQ (reference sequence). CDR3: CASSQDYHEQFF. DNA of the CDR3: TGTGCCAGCAGCCAGGACTACCATGAGCAGTTCTTC.

The rearrangement links TRBV6-2 or TRBV6-3 to TRBJ2-3; D is unclear. V was shortened by 2 bases and J by 1 base, with 4 bases between the two germline ends. Looked up from germline, CDR1 is MNHEY and CDR2 is SVGEGT. CDR3 length: 13 residues. The CDR3 is CASSYGGTDTQYF. The CDR3 region has the DNA TGTGCCAGCAGTTACGGGGGCACAGATACGCAGTATTTT.

This rearrangement joins TRBV20-1 to TRBJ2-5; D might be TRBD1 (6 bases). There are 12 residues in the CDR3. Germline V CDR1 and CDR2: DFQATT, SNEGSKA (reference sequence). Trimming took off 8 bases at V and 0 bases at J, with 10 bases between the two ends. The CDR3 loop is CSPTGNQETQYF. DNA for the CDR3: TGCAGTCCTACAGGGAACCAAGAGACCCAGTACTTC.

This clonotype has more than one count but fewer than ten. The V call is TRBV6-2 or TRBV6-3, the J call TRBJ2-7, with a weak D call TRBD2 (5 bases). V was trimmed by 4 bases and J by 6 bases, leaving 25 bases between them. Germline V CDR1 and CDR2: MNHEY, SVGEGT. The CDR3 is 17 amino acids. The CDR3 region is CASSSLARARSAGEQYF. CDR3 DNA sequence: TGTGCCAGCAGTTCCCTAGCTCGGGCCCGTTCCGCTGGCGAGCAGTACTTC.

This clonotype has a handful of counts. This chain uses TRBV5-5 with TRBJ2-2; TRBD2 agrees at 11 bases. This CDR3 comprises 17 residues. Germline lookup yields CDR1 SGHKS and CDR2 YYEKEE (reference sequence). V shed 4 bases, J shed 1 base, and the junction held 6 bases outside the gene matches. The CDR3 sequence is CASSLLAGGLNTGELFF. CDR3 coding DNA: TGTGCCAGCAGCCTTCTAGCGGGAGGCCTGAACACCGGGGAGCTGTTTTTT. Together with reference TRBV5-5 and TRBJ2-2, the CDR3 gives the full variable domain: DAGVTQSPTHLIKTRGQQVTLRCSPISGHKSVSWYQQVLGQGPQFIFQYYEKEERGRGNFPDRFSARQFPNYSSELNVNALLLGDSALYLCASSLLAGGLNTGELFFGEGSRLTVL.

This clonotype showed up just a few times. The chain recombines TRBV29-1 with TRBJ2-3, with D perhaps matching TRBD2 (5 bases). Between the trimmed V and J ends, which lost 3 bases and 1 base, there was a span of 11 bases. The CDR3 consists of 14 residues. CDR1 and CDR2 (germline): SQVTM, ANQGSEA. DNA of the CDR3: TGCAGCGTTGACCGTAGCGTGGGCACAGATACGCAGTATTTT. Amino acids: CSVDRSVGTDTQYF.

At least ten counts were recorded for this clonotype. V is TRBV7-6 and J is TRBJ1-2; TRBD1 matches 8 bases. J was trimmed by 7 bases and V by 2 bases; bases with no gene match: 9. Per the germline V gene, CDR1 is SGHVS and CDR2 is FNYEAQ. The CDR3 totals 15 residues. CDR3 loop: CASSLLSTGVSGYTF. For the CDR3, the DNA is TGTGCCAGCAGCTTACTATCGACAGGGGTTTCTGGCTACACCTTC. The full variable domain, its missing parts supplied by reference TRBV7-6 and TRBJ1-2, is GAGVSQSPRYKVTKRGQDVALRCDPISGHVSLYWYRQALGQGPEFLTYFNYEAQQDKSGLPNDRFSAERPEGSISTLTIQRTEQRDSAMYRCASSLLSTGVSGYTFGSGTRLTVV.